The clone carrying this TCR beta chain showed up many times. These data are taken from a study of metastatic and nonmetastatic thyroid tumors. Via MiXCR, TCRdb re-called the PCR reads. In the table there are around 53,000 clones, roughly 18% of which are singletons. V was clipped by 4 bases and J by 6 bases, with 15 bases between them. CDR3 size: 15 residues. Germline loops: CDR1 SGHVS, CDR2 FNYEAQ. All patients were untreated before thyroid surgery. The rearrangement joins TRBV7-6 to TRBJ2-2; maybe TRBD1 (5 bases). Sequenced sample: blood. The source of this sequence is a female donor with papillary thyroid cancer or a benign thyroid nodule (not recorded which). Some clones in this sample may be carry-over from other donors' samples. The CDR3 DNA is TGTGCCAGCAGCTCTAGGGGAAAGAGATCCGGGGAGCTGTTTTTT. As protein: CASSSRGKRSGELFF.